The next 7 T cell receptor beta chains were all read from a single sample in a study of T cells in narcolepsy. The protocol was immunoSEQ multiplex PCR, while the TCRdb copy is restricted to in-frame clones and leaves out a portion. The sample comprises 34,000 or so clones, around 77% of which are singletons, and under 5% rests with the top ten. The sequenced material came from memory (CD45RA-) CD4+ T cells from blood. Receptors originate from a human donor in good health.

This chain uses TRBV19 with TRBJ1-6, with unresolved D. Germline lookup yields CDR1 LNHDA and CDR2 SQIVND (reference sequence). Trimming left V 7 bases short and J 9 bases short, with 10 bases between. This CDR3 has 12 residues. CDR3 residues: CASKEPGSPLHF. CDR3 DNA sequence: TGTGCCAGTAAGGAACCTGGTTCACCCCTCCACTTT.

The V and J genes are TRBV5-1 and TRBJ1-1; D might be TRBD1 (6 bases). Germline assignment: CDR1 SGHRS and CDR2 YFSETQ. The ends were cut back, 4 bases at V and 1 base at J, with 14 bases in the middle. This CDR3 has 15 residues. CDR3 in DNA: TGCGCCAGCAGCGAGGGATCCAGGGGGAACACTGAAGCTTTCTTT. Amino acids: CASSEGSRGNTEAFF. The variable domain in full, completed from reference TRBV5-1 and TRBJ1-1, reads KAGVTQTPRYLIKTRGQQVTLSCSPISGHRSVSWYQQTPGQGLQFLFEYFSETQRNKGNFPGRFSGRQFSNSRSEMNVSTLELGDSALYLCASSEGSRGNTEAFFGQGTRLTVV.

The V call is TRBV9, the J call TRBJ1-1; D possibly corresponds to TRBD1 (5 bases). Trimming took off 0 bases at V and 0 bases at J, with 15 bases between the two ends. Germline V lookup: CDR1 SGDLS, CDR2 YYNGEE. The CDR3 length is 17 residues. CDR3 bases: TGTGCCAGCAGCGTAGATGGGGCGGGCGCCATGAACACTGAAGCTTTCTTT. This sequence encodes CASSVDGAGAMNTEAFF.

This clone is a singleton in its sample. The CDR3 loop reads CASFPQERSYEQYF. CDR3 sequence (DNA): TGTGCCAGCTTCCCCCAGGAGCGTTCCTACGAGCAGTACTTC. The chain employs TRBV2 and TRBJ2-7; D not certain. Germline V CDR1 and CDR2: SNHLY, FYNNEI. Trimming cost V 8 bases and J 1 base, with 15 bases left between them. There are 14 residues in the CDR3.

CDR3 amino acids: CASSSQSSYNEQFF. The CDR3 region has the DNA TGTGCCAGCAGTAGTCAAAGCTCCTACAATGAGCAGTTCTTC. The V call is TRBV6-6, the J call TRBJ2-1, with D unclear. Trimming removed 5 bases from V and 0 bases from J, with 8 bases in between. The germline CDR1 and CDR2 sequences are MNHNY and SVGAGI (reference sequence). The CDR3 loop spans 14 amino acids.

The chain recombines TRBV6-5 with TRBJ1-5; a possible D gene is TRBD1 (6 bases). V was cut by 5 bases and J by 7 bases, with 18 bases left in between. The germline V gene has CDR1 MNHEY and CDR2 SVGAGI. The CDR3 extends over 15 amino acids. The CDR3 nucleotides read TGTGCCAGCAGTCCCCCCACCCCAGGGGACCAGCCCCAGCATTTT. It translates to CASSPPTPGDQPQHF.

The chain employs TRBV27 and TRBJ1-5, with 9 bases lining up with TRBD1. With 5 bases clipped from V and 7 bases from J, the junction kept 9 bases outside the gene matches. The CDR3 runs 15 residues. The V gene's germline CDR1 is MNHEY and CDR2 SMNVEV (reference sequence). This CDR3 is CASSSWDRVGQPQHF. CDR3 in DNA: TGTGCCAGCAGTAGTTGGGACAGGGTGGGCCAGCCCCAGCATTTT.